This is a list of T cell receptor beta chains from one sample in a study of siplizumab effects on memory and regulatory T cells. Only in-frame clones appear in the TCRdb table, and some are missing; sequencing was by immunoSEQ multiplex PCR. The sample comprises 85,000 to 130,000 clones, more than 85% of which are singletons, and around 2.6% rests with the top ten. Specimen: CD4+ T cells sorted from blood. These receptors were obtained from a human donor in good health. Some clones in this sample may be carry-over from other donors' samples. Each CDR3 is given with its conserved first and last residue. The D gene is left open where the match is weak. Clone size appears in some rows only: once, few, many, or a class for an expanded clone.

V gene,CDR3 length,J gene,clone size,D gene,CDR3 protein,CDR3 DNA
TRBV5-4,14,TRBJ2-5,.,.,CASSLGSFQETQYF,TGTGCCAGCAGCTTAGGGTCCTTCCAAGAGACCCAGTACTTC
TRBV5-4,11,TRBJ2-3,.,.,CASSSPDTQYF,TGTGCCAGCAGCTCCCCAGATACGCAGTATTTT
TRBV28,15,TRBJ1-2,.,TRBD1,CASSFGDSRDYGYTF,TGTGCCAGCAGTTTTGGGGACAGTAGAGACTATGGCTACACCTTC
TRBV19,13,TRBJ1-3,.,.,CASPGFSGNTIYF,TGTGCCAGCCCGGGATTTTCTGGAAACACCATATATTTT
TRBV14,18,TRBJ1-1,.,TRBD1,CASSPPTNRQGTNTEAFF,TGTGCCAGCAGCCCCCCAACCAACAGACAGGGGACGAACACTGAAGCTTTCTTT
TRBV6-5,14,TRBJ2-1,.,.,CASSSHDTYNEQFF,TGTGCCAGCAGTTCCCATGACACCTACAATGAGCAGTTCTTC
TRBV11-1,12,TRBJ2-7,.,.,CASSSAQYEQYF,TGTGCCAGCAGCTCCGCTCAATACGAGCAGTACTTC
TRBV6-6,15,TRBJ1-2,large,TRBD1,CASSSGTARRYGYTF,TGTGCCAGCAGTTCCGGGACAGCCCGTCGCTATGGCTACACCTTC
TRBV18,14,TRBJ1-1,once,.,CASSPKQWATEAFF,TGTGCCAGCTCACCAAAGCAGTGGGCCACTGAAGCTTTCTTT
TRBV2,14,TRBJ2-3,.,TRBD2,CASSVLAETDTQYF,TGTGCCAGCAGTGTTCTAGCGGAGACAGATACGCAGTATTTT
TRBV15,17,TRBJ2-1,.,TRBD2,CATSRGRTTSGNNEQFF,TGTGCCACCAGCAGAGGAAGGACGACTAGCGGGAACAATGAGCAGTTCTTC
TRBV7-3,15,TRBJ2-2,.,TRBD2,CASSPGLADPGELFF,TGTGCCAGCAGCCCAGGACTAGCGGACCCCGGGGAGCTGTTTTTT
TRBV7-2,15,TRBJ2-7,.,TRBD2,CASSLVKLAGGEQYF,TGTGCCAGCAGCTTAGTGAAACTAGCGGGAGGCGAGCAGTACTTC
TRBV2,13,TRBJ1-5,.,.,CASSGGLDQPQHF,TGTGCCAGCAGTGGGGGCTTGGATCAGCCCCAGCATTTT
TRBV15,14,TRBJ1-1,.,.,CATRWPGENTEAFF,TGTGCCACCAGGTGGCCGGGAGAGAACACTGAAGCTTTCTTT
TRBV5-1,16,TRBJ2-7,.,TRBD2,CASSPGGVLDGREQYF,TGCGCCAGCAGCCCGGGGGGAGTACTCGACGGGAGGGAGCAGTACTTC
TRBV6-5,13,TRBJ1-1,.,.,CASSPQGLGEAFF,TGTGCCAGCAGTCCCCAGGGGTTGGGTGAAGCTTTCTTT
TRBV28,13,TRBJ2-7,.,TRBD1,CASSPTGGPEQYF,TGTGCCAGCAGTCCGACAGGGGGGCCCGAGCAGTACTTC
TRBV9,16,TRBJ2-3,.,.,CASSPRPGKGTDTQYF,TGTGCCAGCAGCCCCCGACCGGGCAAGGGCACAGATACGCAGTATTTT
TRBV29-1,12,TRBJ2-7,.,TRBD2,CSVGLASYEQYF,TGCAGCGTGGGACTAGCGAGCTACGAGCAGTACTTC
TRBV7-2,15,TRBJ2-3,few,.,CASSGRSTSTDTQYF,TGTGCCAGCAGCGGGCGGAGTACTAGCACAGATACGCAGTATTTT
TRBV11-3,16,TRBJ2-1,.,.,CASSHRTGTSYNEQFF,TGTGCCAGCAGCCACCGGACCGGGACTTCCTACAATGAGCAGTTCTTC
TRBV5-1,15,TRBJ1-6,.,.,CASSRTGFSDSPLHF,TGCGCCAGCAGTCGTACAGGTTTTTCGGATTCACCCCTCCACTTT
TRBV7-3,16,TRBJ2-6,.,.,CASSLTPSPGANVLTF,TGTGCCAGCAGCTTAACCCCCTCACCGGGGGCCAACGTCCTGACTTTC
TRBV5-6,16,TRBJ2-1,.,TRBD2,CASSSLAGGTYNEQFF,TGTGCCAGCAGCTCACTAGCGGGAGGAACCTACAATGAGCAGTTCTTC
TRBV19,14,TRBJ2-6,.,.,CASIGGLGANVLTF,TGTGCCAGTATTGGGGGGCTTGGGGCCAACGTCCTGACTTTC
TRBV18,13,TRBJ2-5,.,.,CASSPTVQETQYF,TGTGCCAGCTCACCGACAGTGCAAGAGACCCAGTACTTC
TRBV28,15,TRBJ1-1,.,.,CASSSPGRGNTEAFF,TGTGCCAGCAGTTCTCCGGGACGGGGGAACACTGAAGCTTTCTTT
TRBV28,15,TRBJ2-5,.,TRBD1,CASSLVGTDQETQYF,TGTGCCAGCAGTTTAGTCGGGACAGACCAAGAGACCCAGTACTTC